A single T cell receptor (beta chain) is shown here with its context. The clone's antigen remains unknown. The junction does not match germline at one end; this may be a read error. These data are taken from a study of blood T cells in healthy people across ages (dated by TCRdb to between 2014 and 2016). With respect to the entire study: In model experiments, roughly one uniquely barcoded TCR beta cDNA molecule per two T cells was captured by template switching. Age-related changes in TCR beta repertoire diversity were measured in the study by deep sequencing normalized with unique cDNA molecular identifiers. Donors were grouped into four age groups: young (average approximately 15 years), middle-aged (around 39), aged (around 60) and long-lived (about 82). Donors of different ages were randomly distributed across sequencing lanes to avoid experimental bias. Using the same blood draw, the study looked at two additional independent replicas of 1 million unique cDNA reads for two donors, one aged 18 to 30 and the other aged 80 or older.

The CDR3, from cysteine to phenylalanine, totals 14 residues. Only the CDR3 portion is preserved as DNA: 42 bases, with reading frame beginning at the first base. According to the germline V gene, CDR1 reads SGHRS and CDR2 reads YFSETQ. General study outcomes and caveats: The long-lived group showed more naive CD4+ T cells, fewer expanded clones and increased TCR diversity than the aged group, suggesting age selection. Because donor CMV infection status was unknown, age-related changes in expanded clonotypes were potentially confounded. Since profiling was done on bulk unsorted PBMCs, naive and antigen-experienced compartments could not be conclusively compared. There was a strong correlation between observed TCR beta diversity and the percentage of naive T cells measured by flow cytometry. Estimates of total diversity based on one million sequenced T cells were regarded as lower bounds and as underestimates. Observed TCR beta diversity per million T cells fell roughly linearly with age, and a significant reduction was already apparent by age around 40.

The library was generated by 5' RACE. Data came from an Illumina HiSeq 2500. A second 7 to 11 cycle PCR used a sample-barcoded 5' primer and a J-beta primer mix. Each TCR beta cDNA molecule received a unique molecular identifier from a template-switch 5' adaptor carrying 12 random nucleotides. Each sample yielded at least 3 million CDR3-containing paired-end reads. All of the RNA was converted into first-strand cDNA using the Mint cDNA synthesis kit, with a TRBC-specific oligonucleotide serving as the primer. After uracil-DNA glycosylase treatment, a first 18-cycle PCR used universal primers M1SS and BC2_uni_R on all cDNA. The authors' analysis ran thus. Each sample was normalized by randomly selecting 1 million high-quality reads, each carrying a distinct molecular identifier. Instead of being binned into consensus sequences, reads with shared molecular identifiers were discarded. CDR3 identification, clonotype clustering and error correction used MiTCR with a Q25 quality threshold and the strictest error-elimination algorithm. A nonparametric unseen species model with Euler transformation was used to estimate lower-bound total TCR beta diversity. In-frame beta chains were kept once TCRdb had trimmed the public reads at Q25 with fastp and called clones with MiXCR. Under each unique CDR3 protein, matching rows form one entry showing the most common genes and DNA. It is TCRdb's table, rather than the study itself, that gives the V and J calls and clone size. The sample table holds roughly 900,000 distinct CDR3 sequences, of which 45% to 50% were seen once. The ten largest clonotypes hold 10% to 15% of the sample.

The roughly 38 donors, aged about 6 to 95 years, were systemically healthy Caucasian individuals from Russia. Each donor gave roughly 9.5 milliliters of peripheral blood, collected into EDTA-treated Vacutainer tubes. Ficoll-Paque density-gradient centrifugation was used to isolate PBMCs, with at least 6 million per sample. Trizol reagent was used to extract total RNA from PBMCs, with at least 5 micrograms per sample. For every donor, flow cytometry on a PBMC aliquot measured the percentage of naive CD45RAhigh/CD27high T cells. The sequenced material came from blood. The TCR comes from a man between 25 and 39 years old in good health. The chain is assembled from TRBV5-1 and TRBJ2-1, with the D segment identity uncertain. The nucleotide sequence is given as TGCCCCAGCAGCTTTGAGGCCTCCTACAATGAGCAGTTCTTC. Its amino acids are CPSSFEASYNEQFF.